In this sample, the clone carrying this T cell receptor (beta chain) turned up many times. The entry originates in a study of blood T cell repertoires in COVID-19. Across the whole study: Researchers got acute and convalescent COVID-19 samples from the United States, Italy and Spain. Sources were T cells, B-cell-depleted T cells, or PBMCs; the material itself was cDNA or gDNA.

Per the original data handling: Reference gene primer amplification gave nucleated cell count estimates. Data came from immunoSEQ multiplex PCR; TCRdb stores just in-frame clones and leaves some out. The V and J calls and the clone size are those of that table, but D and trimming were determined from the DNA. The table shows over 150,000 clones, with about 73% occurring only once. Sample: peripheral blood. The receptor was isolated from a man older than 75 with acute or convalescent COVID-19.

CDR3: CASSGSLRTSTDTQYF. The CDR3 region has the DNA TGCGCCAGCAGCGGCTCCCTGCGGACTAGCACAGATACGCAGTATTTT. J is TRBJ2-3 and V is TRBV5-1; possibly TRBD2 for D (5 bases). V gave up 4 bases and J gave up 0 bases, with 15 bases separating them. Per the germline V gene, CDR1 is SGHRS and CDR2 is YFSETQ. There are 16 residues in the CDR3.